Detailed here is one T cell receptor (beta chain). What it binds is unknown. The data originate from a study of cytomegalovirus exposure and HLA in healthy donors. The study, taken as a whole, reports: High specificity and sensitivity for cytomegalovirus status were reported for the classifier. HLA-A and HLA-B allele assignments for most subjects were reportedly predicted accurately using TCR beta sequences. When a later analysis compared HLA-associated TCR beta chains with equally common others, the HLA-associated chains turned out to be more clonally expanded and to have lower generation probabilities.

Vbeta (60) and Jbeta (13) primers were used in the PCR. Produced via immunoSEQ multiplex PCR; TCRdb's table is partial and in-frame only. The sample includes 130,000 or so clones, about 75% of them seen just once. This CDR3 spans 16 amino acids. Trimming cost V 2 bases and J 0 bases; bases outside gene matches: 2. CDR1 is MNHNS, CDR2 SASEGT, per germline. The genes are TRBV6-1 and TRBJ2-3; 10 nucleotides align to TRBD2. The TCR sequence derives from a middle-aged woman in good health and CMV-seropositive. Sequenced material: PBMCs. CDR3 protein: CASSELAGASTDTQYF. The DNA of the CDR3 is TGTGCCAGCAGTGAACTAGCGGGAGCTAGCACAGATACGCAGTATTTT.